These T cell receptor beta chains were read from a single sample in a study of blood T cell repertoires in COVID-19. Profiled with immunoSEQ multiplex PCR; TCRdb holds only in-frame clones, not every one. The sample records fewer than 200,000 clones, 76% being singletons. The material sequenced was peripheral blood. These TCRs come from a woman of 80 years or more with acute or convalescent COVID-19. Each CDR3 is given with its conserved first and last residue. The order of the fields is clone size, V gene, J gene, D gene, CDR3 protein, CDR3 DNA. D genes are given only for firm matches. Some rows mark clone size as missing; the rest say once, few, many or name a class of expanded clone.

clone_size: NA; v_call: TRBV7-2; j_call: TRBJ2-1; d_call: TRBD1; cdr3_aa: CASSLAQGVNEQFF; cdr3_nt: TGTGCCAGCAGCTTAGCGCAGGGGGTCAATGAGCAGTTCTTC
clone_size: NA; v_call: TRBV19; j_call: TRBJ1-5; d_call: NA; cdr3_aa: CASRGQGGQPQHF; cdr3_nt: TGTGCCAGTCGTGGGCAGGGTGGCCAGCCCCAGCATTTT
clone_size: NA; v_call: TRBV18; j_call: TRBJ1-2; d_call: NA; cdr3_aa: CASSQLQIYGYTF; cdr3_nt: TGTGCCAGCTCACAATTACAGATCTATGGCTACACCTTC
clone_size: NA; v_call: TRBV19; j_call: TRBJ1-1; d_call: NA; cdr3_aa: CASSMKRQATEAFF; cdr3_nt: TGTGCCAGTAGTATGAAACGACAGGCGACTGAAGCTTTCTTT
clone_size: NA; v_call: TRBV19; j_call: TRBJ1-4; d_call: NA; cdr3_aa: CASQTASATNEKLFF; cdr3_nt: TGTGCCAGTCAGACAGCCTCTGCAACTAATGAAAAACTGTTTTTT
clone_size: NA; v_call: TRBV5-1; j_call: TRBJ1-1; d_call: NA; cdr3_aa: CASSSHLGGNTEAFF; cdr3_nt: TGCGCCAGCAGCTCCCATCTAGGAGGGAACACTGAAGCTTTCTTT
clone_size: NA; v_call: TRBV15; j_call: TRBJ1-5; d_call: NA; cdr3_aa: CATSRLGQSNQPQHF; cdr3_nt: TGTGCCACCAGCAGATTGGGGCAGAGCAATCAGCCCCAGCATTTT
clone_size: NA; v_call: TRBV5-1; j_call: TRBJ1-4; d_call: NA; cdr3_aa: CASSSDRPGEKLFF; cdr3_nt: TGCGCCAGCAGCAGTGACAGACCAGGGGAAAAACTGTTTTTT
clone_size: NA; v_call: TRBV6-5; j_call: TRBJ1-2; d_call: NA; cdr3_aa: CASSYSEGSNYGYTF; cdr3_nt: TGTGCCAGCAGTTACTCGGAGGGATCTAACTATGGCTACACCTTC
clone_size: NA; v_call: TRBV19; j_call: TRBJ2-5; d_call: TRBD2; cdr3_aa: CASSTGLEETQYF; cdr3_nt: TGTGCCAGTAGTACGGGACTAGAAGAGACCCAGTACTTC
clone_size: few; v_call: TRBV29-1; j_call: TRBJ1-2; d_call: NA; cdr3_aa: CSVKTGPDYGYTF; cdr3_nt: TGCAGCGTAAAGACAGGCCCCGACTATGGCTACACCTTC
clone_size: NA; v_call: TRBV19; j_call: TRBJ1-1; d_call: TRBD1; cdr3_aa: CASRTTTTGMGTEAFF; cdr3_nt: TGTGCCAGTAGGACAACGACGACAGGGATGGGAACTGAAGCTTTCTTT
clone_size: once; v_call: TRBV5-4; j_call: TRBJ1-2; d_call: NA; cdr3_aa: CASSFEGNYGYTF; cdr3_nt: TGTGCCAGCAGCTTCGAGGGTAACTATGGCTACACCTTC
clone_size: NA; v_call: TRBV7-8; j_call: TRBJ1-3; d_call: NA; cdr3_aa: CASSLATGAGNTIYF; cdr3_nt: TGTGCCAGCAGCTTAGCGACAGGCGCTGGAAACACCATATATTTT
clone_size: NA; v_call: TRBV11-3; j_call: TRBJ2-5; d_call: TRBD1; cdr3_aa: CASSLGGTGEGWGEETQYF; cdr3_nt: TGTGCCAGCAGCTTAGGAGGTACAGGGGAAGGCTGGGGTGAAGAGACCCAGTACTTC
clone_size: few; v_call: TRBV3-1/TRBV3-2; j_call: TRBJ2-5; d_call: NA; cdr3_aa: CASSQGIAEQETQYF; cdr3_nt: TGTGCCAGCAGCCAAGGGATAGCGGAGCAAGAGACCCAGTACTTC
clone_size: NA; v_call: TRBV7-9; j_call: TRBJ1-5; d_call: TRBD1; cdr3_aa: CASSRGTDGQPQHF; cdr3_nt: TGTGCCAGCAGCCGAGGGACAGATGGTCAGCCCCAGCATTTT
clone_size: NA; v_call: TRBV4-2; j_call: TRBJ2-3; d_call: NA; cdr3_aa: CASSQDSVTDTQYF; cdr3_nt: TGTGCCAGCAGCCAAGATAGTGTCACAGATACGCAGTATTTT
clone_size: few; v_call: TRBV27; j_call: TRBJ1-5; d_call: TRBD1; cdr3_aa: CASSLSGQGSNQPQHF; cdr3_nt: TGTGCCAGCAGTCTCTCCGGACAGGGAAGCAATCAGCCCCAGCATTTT
clone_size: NA; v_call: TRBV20-1; j_call: TRBJ1-1; d_call: NA; cdr3_aa: CSARGSTEAFF; cdr3_nt: TGCAGTGCCCGGGGATCTACAGAAGCTTTCTTT
clone_size: NA; v_call: TRBV6-1; j_call: TRBJ1-2; d_call: TRBD1; cdr3_aa: CASSEPGQGIYGYTF; cdr3_nt: TGTGCCAGCAGTGAACCGGGACAGGGGATTTATGGCTACACCTTC
clone_size: NA; v_call: TRBV2; j_call: TRBJ2-1; d_call: TRBD2; cdr3_aa: CASRGLAPYNEQFF; cdr3_nt: TGTGCCAGCAGGGGACTAGCACCTTACAATGAGCAGTTCTTC
clone_size: NA; v_call: TRBV25-1; j_call: TRBJ1-5; d_call: NA; cdr3_aa: CASSRTSNQPQHF; cdr3_nt: TGTGCCAGCAGTCGGACTTCCAATCAGCCCCAGCATTTT
clone_size: NA; v_call: TRBV5-1; j_call: TRBJ2-1; d_call: NA; cdr3_aa: CASSFPGSPDPYNEQFF; cdr3_nt: TGCGCCAGCAGCTTCCCGGGGTCTCCCGATCCCTACAATGAGCAGTTCTTC
clone_size: NA; v_call: TRBV6-5; j_call: TRBJ1-2; d_call: TRBD1; cdr3_aa: CASSPRQGRYGYTF; cdr3_nt: TGTGCCAGCAGTCCCCGACAGGGTCGATATGGCTACACCTTC
clone_size: NA; v_call: TRBV9; j_call: TRBJ1-1; d_call: TRBD1; cdr3_aa: CASSLNGQEGKAFF; cdr3_nt: TGTGCCAGCAGCCTAAATGGACAGGAGGGTAAAGCTTTCTTT
clone_size: NA; v_call: TRBV13; j_call: TRBJ1-1; d_call: NA; cdr3_aa: CASSLPGVGTEAFF; cdr3_nt: TGTGCCAGCAGCTTACCGGGGGTGGGCACTGAAGCTTTCTTT
clone_size: NA; v_call: TRBV5-1; j_call: TRBJ2-7; d_call: NA; cdr3_aa: CASRTTVSYEQYF; cdr3_nt: TGCGCCAGCAGGACGACAGTATCCTACGAGCAGTACTTC
clone_size: NA; v_call: TRBV28; j_call: TRBJ1-2; d_call: TRBD1; cdr3_aa: CASSFRDRVLNGYTF; cdr3_nt: TGTGCCAGCAGTTTCCGGGACAGGGTACTCAACGGCTACACCTTC
clone_size: NA; v_call: TRBV5-1; j_call: TRBJ1-2; d_call: NA; cdr3_aa: CASSGTGIDYGYTF; cdr3_nt: TGCGCCAGCAGCGGAACCGGGATCGACTATGGCTACACCTTC
clone_size: once; v_call: TRBV10-2; j_call: TRBJ2-3; d_call: NA; cdr3_aa: CASSTQGTDTQYF; cdr3_nt: TGCGCCAGCAGTACACAGGGTACCGATACGCAGTATTTT
clone_size: once; v_call: TRBV7-9; j_call: TRBJ1-3; d_call: TRBD1; cdr3_aa: CASSDQGETYGNTIYF; cdr3_nt: TGTGCCAGCAGCGATCAGGGGGAAACTTACGGAAACACCATATATTTT
clone_size: NA; v_call: TRBV29-1; j_call: TRBJ2-3; d_call: TRBD2; cdr3_aa: CSVDDRAGGSTDTQYF; cdr3_nt: TGCAGCGTTGACGATAGAGCGGGAGGTAGCACAGATACGCAGTATTTT
clone_size: NA; v_call: TRBV6-2/TRBV6-3; j_call: TRBJ1-2; d_call: NA; cdr3_aa: CASSYSTGRANYGYTF; cdr3_nt: TGTGCCAGCAGTTACTCGACGGGCAGGGCCAACTATGGCTACACCTTC
clone_size: NA; v_call: TRBV19; j_call: TRBJ2-2; d_call: NA; cdr3_aa: CASSINRGRILGEDTGELFF; cdr3_nt: TGTGCCAGTAGTATAAATAGGGGGAGAATTTTAGGGGAAGACACCGGGGAGCTGTTTTTT
clone_size: NA; v_call: TRBV27; j_call: TRBJ1-5; d_call: NA; cdr3_aa: CASSLLGDNQPQHF; cdr3_nt: TGTGCCAGCAGTTTATTAGGGGACAATCAGCCCCAGCATTTT
clone_size: few; v_call: TRBV7-2; j_call: TRBJ1-2; d_call: TRBD1; cdr3_aa: CASSLEQGGYGYTF; cdr3_nt: TGTGCCAGCAGCTTAGAACAGGGGGGCTATGGCTACACCTTC
clone_size: NA; v_call: TRBV9; j_call: TRBJ2-3; d_call: NA; cdr3_aa: CASSPAGGNTQYF; cdr3_nt: TGTGCCAGCAGCCCAGCTGGGGGGAATACGCAGTATTTT
clone_size: NA; v_call: TRBV7-3; j_call: TRBJ2-1; d_call: NA; cdr3_aa: CASSPGTPYNEQFF; cdr3_nt: TGTGCCAGCAGCCCCGGGACACCATACAATGAGCAGTTCTTC
clone_size: NA; v_call: TRBV5-1; j_call: TRBJ2-1; d_call: TRBD2; cdr3_aa: CASSPTGEGEQFF; cdr3_nt: TGCGCCAGCAGCCCGACGGGGGAGGGTGAGCAGTTCTTC
clone_size: once; v_call: TRBV19; j_call: TRBJ1-1; d_call: NA; cdr3_aa: CASSISGYTEAFF; cdr3_nt: TGTGCCAGTAGTATTAGCGGGTACACTGAAGCTTTCTTT
clone_size: NA; v_call: TRBV6-5; j_call: TRBJ2-4; d_call: NA; cdr3_aa: CASSYGTVQYF; cdr3_nt: TGTGCCAGCAGTTATGGGACTGTTCAGTACTTC
clone_size: NA; v_call: TRBV19; j_call: TRBJ1-5; d_call: TRBD1; cdr3_aa: CASGHETGKFQPQHF; cdr3_nt: TGTGCCAGCGGCCATGAGACAGGGAAATTTCAGCCCCAGCATTTT
clone_size: NA; v_call: TRBV5-1; j_call: TRBJ2-5; d_call: NA; cdr3_aa: CASSLEGVEETQYF; cdr3_nt: TGCGCCAGCAGCTTAGAAGGGGTCGAAGAGACCCAGTACTTC
clone_size: few; v_call: TRBV12-3/TRBV12-4; j_call: TRBJ1-1; d_call: NA; cdr3_aa: CASSRREGTEAFF; cdr3_nt: TGTGCCAGCAGCCGCCGCGAGGGCACTGAAGCTTTCTTT
clone_size: NA; v_call: TRBV5-8; j_call: TRBJ2-7; d_call: TRBD1; cdr3_aa: CASSWGQGKVYEQYF; cdr3_nt: TGTGCCAGCAGCTGGGGACAGGGAAAGGTCTACGAGCAGTACTTC
clone_size: NA; v_call: TRBV7-2; j_call: TRBJ2-3; d_call: NA; cdr3_aa: CASSSTSGTHHTQYF; cdr3_nt: TGTGCCAGCAGCTCGACTTCCGGGACTCATCATACGCAGTATTTT
clone_size: NA; v_call: TRBV29-1; j_call: TRBJ1-1; d_call: TRBD1; cdr3_aa: CSGSDRGLTEAFF; cdr3_nt: TGCAGCGGCTCGGACAGGGGGTTAACTGAAGCTTTCTTT
clone_size: NA; v_call: TRBV18; j_call: TRBJ1-5; d_call: NA; cdr3_aa: CASSPGQSNQPQHF; cdr3_nt: TGTGCCAGCTCACCCGGACAGAGCAATCAGCCCCAGCATTTT
clone_size: NA; v_call: TRBV10-3; j_call: TRBJ2-2; d_call: TRBD2; cdr3_aa: CAISETSGNTGELFF; cdr3_nt: TGTGCCATCAGTGAGACTAGCGGGAACACCGGGGAGCTGTTTTTT
clone_size: NA; v_call: TRBV6-6; j_call: TRBJ1-2; d_call: TRBD1; cdr3_aa: CASWRTGGAEGYTF; cdr3_nt: TGTGCCAGCTGGAGAACAGGGGGCGCCGAAGGCTACACCTTC
clone_size: NA; v_call: TRBV4-1; j_call: TRBJ1-5; d_call: NA; cdr3_aa: CASSPDLRGRYTNQPQHF; cdr3_nt: TGCGCCAGCAGCCCTGACCTCAGAGGGAGGTACACCAATCAGCCCCAGCATTTT
clone_size: NA; v_call: TRBV6-2/TRBV6-3; j_call: TRBJ1-4; d_call: TRBD1; cdr3_aa: CASSFVRGLSTNEKLFF; cdr3_nt: TGTGCCAGCAGTTTCGTAAGGGGGCTCTCAACTAATGAAAAACTGTTTTTT
clone_size: NA; v_call: TRBV7-3; j_call: TRBJ1-1; d_call: NA; cdr3_aa: CASSPWSGTEAFF; cdr3_nt: TGTGCCAGCAGCCCATGGTCGGGTACTGAAGCTTTCTTT
clone_size: NA; v_call: TRBV11-2; j_call: TRBJ1-1; d_call: TRBD1; cdr3_aa: CASSLGQGKAFF; cdr3_nt: TGTGCCAGCAGCTTAGGACAGGGGAAAGCTTTCTTT
clone_size: NA; v_call: TRBV3-1/TRBV3-2; j_call: TRBJ2-4; d_call: NA; cdr3_aa: CASSQAEGASYF; cdr3_nt: TGTGCCAGCAGCCAAGCTGAAGGGGCTTCGTACTTC